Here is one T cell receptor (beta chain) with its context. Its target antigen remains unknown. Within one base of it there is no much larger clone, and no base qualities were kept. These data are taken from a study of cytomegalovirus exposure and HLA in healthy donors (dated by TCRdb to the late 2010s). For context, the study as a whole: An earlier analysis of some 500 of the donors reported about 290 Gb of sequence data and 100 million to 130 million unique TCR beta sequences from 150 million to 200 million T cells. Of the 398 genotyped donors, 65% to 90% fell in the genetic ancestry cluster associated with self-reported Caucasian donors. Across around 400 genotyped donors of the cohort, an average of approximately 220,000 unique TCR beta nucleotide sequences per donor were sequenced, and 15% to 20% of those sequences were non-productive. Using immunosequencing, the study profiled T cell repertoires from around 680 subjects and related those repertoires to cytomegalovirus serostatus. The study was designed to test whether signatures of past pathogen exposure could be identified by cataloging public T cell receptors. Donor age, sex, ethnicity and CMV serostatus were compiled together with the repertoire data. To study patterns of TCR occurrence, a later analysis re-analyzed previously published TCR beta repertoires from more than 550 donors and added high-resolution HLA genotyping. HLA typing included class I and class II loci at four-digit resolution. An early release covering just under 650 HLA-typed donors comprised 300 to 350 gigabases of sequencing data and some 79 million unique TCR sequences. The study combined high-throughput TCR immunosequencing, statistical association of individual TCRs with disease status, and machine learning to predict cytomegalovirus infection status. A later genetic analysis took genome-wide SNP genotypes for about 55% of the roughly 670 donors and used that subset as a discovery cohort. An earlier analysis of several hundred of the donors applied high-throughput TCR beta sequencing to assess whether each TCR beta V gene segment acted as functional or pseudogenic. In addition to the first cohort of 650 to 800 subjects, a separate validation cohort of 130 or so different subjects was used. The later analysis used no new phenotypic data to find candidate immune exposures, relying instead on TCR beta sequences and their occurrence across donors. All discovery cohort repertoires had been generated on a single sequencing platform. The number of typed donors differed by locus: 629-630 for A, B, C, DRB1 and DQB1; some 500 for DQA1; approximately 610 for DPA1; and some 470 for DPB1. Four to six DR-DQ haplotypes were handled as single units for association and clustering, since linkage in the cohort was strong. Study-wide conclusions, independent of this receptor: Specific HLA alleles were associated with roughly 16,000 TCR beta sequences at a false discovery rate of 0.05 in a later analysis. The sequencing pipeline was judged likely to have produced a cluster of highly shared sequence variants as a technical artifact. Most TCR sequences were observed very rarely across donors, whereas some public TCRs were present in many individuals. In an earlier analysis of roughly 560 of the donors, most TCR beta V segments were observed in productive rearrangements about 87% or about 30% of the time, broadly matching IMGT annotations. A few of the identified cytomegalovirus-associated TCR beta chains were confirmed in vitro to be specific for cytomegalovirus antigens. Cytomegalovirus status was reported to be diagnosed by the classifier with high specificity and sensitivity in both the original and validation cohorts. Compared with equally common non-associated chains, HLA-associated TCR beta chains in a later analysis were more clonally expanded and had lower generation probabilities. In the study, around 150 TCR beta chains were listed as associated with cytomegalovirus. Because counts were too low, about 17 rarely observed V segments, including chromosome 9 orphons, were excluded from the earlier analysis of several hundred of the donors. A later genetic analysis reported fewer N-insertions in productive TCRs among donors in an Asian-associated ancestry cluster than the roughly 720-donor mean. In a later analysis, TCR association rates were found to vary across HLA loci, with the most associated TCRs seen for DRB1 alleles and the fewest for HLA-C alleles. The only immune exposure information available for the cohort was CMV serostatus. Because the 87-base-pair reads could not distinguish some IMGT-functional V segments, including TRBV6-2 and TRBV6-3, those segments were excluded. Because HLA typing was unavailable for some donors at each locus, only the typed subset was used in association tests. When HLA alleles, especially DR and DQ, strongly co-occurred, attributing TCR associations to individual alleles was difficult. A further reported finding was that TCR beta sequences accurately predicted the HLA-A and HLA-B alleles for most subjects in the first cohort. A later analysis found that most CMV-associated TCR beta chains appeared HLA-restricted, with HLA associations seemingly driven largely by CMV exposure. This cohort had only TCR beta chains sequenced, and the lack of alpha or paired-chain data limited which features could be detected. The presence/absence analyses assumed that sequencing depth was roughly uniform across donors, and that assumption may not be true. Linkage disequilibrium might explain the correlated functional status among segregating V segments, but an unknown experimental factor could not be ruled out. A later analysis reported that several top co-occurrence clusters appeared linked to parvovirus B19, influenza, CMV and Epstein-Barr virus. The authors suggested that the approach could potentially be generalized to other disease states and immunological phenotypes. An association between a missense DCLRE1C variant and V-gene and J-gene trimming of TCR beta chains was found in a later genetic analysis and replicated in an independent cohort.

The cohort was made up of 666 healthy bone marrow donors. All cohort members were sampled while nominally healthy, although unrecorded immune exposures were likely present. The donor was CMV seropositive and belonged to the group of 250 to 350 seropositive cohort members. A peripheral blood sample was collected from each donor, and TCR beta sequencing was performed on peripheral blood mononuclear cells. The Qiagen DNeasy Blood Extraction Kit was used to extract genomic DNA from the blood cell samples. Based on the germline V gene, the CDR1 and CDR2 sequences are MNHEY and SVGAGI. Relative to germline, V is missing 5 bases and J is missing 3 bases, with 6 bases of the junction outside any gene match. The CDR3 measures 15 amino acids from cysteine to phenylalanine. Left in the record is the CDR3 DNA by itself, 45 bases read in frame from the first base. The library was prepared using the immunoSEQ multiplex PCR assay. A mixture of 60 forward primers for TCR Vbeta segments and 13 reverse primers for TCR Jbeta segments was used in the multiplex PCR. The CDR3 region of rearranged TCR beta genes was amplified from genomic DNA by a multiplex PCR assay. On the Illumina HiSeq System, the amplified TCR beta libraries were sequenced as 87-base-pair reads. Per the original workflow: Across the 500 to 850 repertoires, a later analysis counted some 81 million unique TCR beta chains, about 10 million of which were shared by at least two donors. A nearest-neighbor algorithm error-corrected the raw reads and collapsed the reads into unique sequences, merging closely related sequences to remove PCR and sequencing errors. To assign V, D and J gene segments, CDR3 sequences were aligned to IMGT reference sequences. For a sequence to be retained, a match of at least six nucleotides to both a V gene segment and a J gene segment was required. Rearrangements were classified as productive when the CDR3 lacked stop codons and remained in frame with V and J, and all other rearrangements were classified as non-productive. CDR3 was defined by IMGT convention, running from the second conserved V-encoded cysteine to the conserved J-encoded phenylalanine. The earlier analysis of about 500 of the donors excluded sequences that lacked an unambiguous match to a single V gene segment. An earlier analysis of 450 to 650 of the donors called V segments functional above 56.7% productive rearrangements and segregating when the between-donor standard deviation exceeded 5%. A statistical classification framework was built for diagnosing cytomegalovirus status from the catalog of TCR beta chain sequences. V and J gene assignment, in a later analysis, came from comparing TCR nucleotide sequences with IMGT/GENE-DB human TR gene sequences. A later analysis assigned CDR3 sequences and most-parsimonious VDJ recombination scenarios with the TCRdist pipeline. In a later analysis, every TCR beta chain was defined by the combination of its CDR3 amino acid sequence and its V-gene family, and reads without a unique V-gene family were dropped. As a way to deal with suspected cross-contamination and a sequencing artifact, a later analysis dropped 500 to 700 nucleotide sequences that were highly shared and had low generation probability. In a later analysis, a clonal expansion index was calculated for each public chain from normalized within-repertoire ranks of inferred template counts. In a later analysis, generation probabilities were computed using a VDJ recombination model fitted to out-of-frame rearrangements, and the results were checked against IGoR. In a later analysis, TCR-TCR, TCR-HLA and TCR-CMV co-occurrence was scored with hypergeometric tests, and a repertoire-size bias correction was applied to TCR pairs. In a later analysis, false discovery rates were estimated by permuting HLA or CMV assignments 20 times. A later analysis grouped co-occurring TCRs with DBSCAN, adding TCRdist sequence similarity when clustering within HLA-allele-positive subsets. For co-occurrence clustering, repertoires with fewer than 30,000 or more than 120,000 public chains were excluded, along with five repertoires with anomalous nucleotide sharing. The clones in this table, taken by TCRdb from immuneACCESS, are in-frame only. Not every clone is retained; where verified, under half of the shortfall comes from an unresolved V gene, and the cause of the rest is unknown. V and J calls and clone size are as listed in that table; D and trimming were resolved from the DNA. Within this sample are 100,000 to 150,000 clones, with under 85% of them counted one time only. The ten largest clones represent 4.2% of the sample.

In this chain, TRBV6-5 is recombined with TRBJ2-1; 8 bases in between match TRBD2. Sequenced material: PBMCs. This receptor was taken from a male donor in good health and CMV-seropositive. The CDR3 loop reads CASSGVAGFYNEQFF. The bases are TGTGCCAGCAGTGGAGTAGCGGGGTTCTACAATGAGCAGTTCTTC.